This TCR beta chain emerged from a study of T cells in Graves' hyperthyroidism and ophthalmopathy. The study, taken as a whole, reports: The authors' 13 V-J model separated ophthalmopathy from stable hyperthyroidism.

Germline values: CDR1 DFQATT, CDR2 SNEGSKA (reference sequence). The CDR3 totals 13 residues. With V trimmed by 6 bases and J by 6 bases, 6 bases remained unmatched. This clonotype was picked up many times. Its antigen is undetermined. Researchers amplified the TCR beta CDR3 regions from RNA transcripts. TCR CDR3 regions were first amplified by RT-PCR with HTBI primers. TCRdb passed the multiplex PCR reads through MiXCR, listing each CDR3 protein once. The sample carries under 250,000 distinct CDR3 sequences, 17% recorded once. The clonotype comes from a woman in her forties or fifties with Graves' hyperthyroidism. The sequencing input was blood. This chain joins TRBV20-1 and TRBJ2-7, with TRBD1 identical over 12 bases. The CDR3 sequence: CSALGQGASEQYF. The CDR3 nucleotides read TGCAGTGCCTTGGGACAGGGGGCGAGCGAGCAGTACTTC.